These 17 T cell receptor beta chains came from one sample sequenced in a study of cytomegalovirus exposure and HLA in healthy donors. With 60 Vbeta and 13 Jbeta primers, the PCR was carried out. This table comes from immunoSEQ multiplex PCR, and its TCRdb copy is limited to in-frame clones, with some not included. The sample lists 150,000 to 200,000 clones, roughly 84% seen once, with roughly 0.24% in the top ten. The specimen sequenced was PBMCs. These receptors came from a girl in the first two years of life in good health and CMV-seronegative.

This clone was seen more than once but under ten times. This chain links TRBV4-2 with TRBJ2-1, with TRBD1 as a possible D gene (6 bases). Germline loops: CDR1 LGHNA, CDR2 YNFKEQ. This CDR3 is 13 amino acids long. The V gene lost 0 bases and the J gene lost 10 bases, with 10 bases spanning the gap. The DNA for the CDR3 is TGTGCCAGCAGCCAAGACGGGACAAGAGAGCAGTTCTTC. This gives the protein CASSQDGTREQFF.

This clone was counted a single time. The chain's CDR3 is CASSPPNWSTQYF. The CDR3 nucleotides read TGTGCCAGCAGCCCTCCAAACTGGTCCACGCAGTATTTT. The J gene is TRBJ2-3, the V gene TRBV7-8, with D unresolved. The CDR3 is 13 residues long. V gave up 5 bases and J gave up 9 bases, with 15 bases separating them. Germline values: CDR1 SGHVS, CDR2 FQNEAQ. Based on the CDR3 plus reference TRBV7-8 and TRBJ2-3, the full variable domain is GAGVSQSPRYKVAKRGQDVALRCDPISGHVSLFWYQQALGQGPEFLTYFQNEAQLDKSGLPSDRFFAERPEGSVSTLKIQRTQQEDSAVYLCASSPPNWSTQYFGPGTRLTVL.

In regard to this clone: The same CDR3 arises from other DNA sequences in this sample as well. The chain is built from TRBV9 and TRBJ1-2, with 9 bases that match TRBD1. The germline V gene encodes CDR1 SGDLS and CDR2 YYNGEE. The junction had 11 bases not matched to a gene; V was cut back by 3 bases and J by 5 bases. The length of the CDR3 is 16 residues. CDR3 in amino acids: CASSGSGTGPLYGYTF. CDR3 in DNA: TGTGCCAGCAGCGGTTCGGGGACAGGGCCGTTATATGGCTACACCTTC.

The chain employs TRBV19 and TRBJ2-1; 10 positions agree with TRBD2. The CDR3 contains 17 residues. Looked up from germline, CDR1 is LNHDA and CDR2 is SQIVND (reference sequence). V was pared by 3 bases and J by 0 bases, with 5 bases of the junction left unmatched. DNA of the CDR3: TGTGCCAGTAGTATGAGGACTAGCGGAAACTCCTACAATGAGCAGTTCTTC. Encoded protein: CASSMRTSGNSYNEQFF. Full variable domain (missing parts from reference TRBV19 and TRBJ2-1): DGGITQSPKYLFRKEGQNVTLSCEQNLNHDAMYWYRQDPGQGLRLIYYSQIVNDFQKGDIAEGYSVSREKKESFPLTVTSAQKNPTAFYLCASSMRTSGNSYNEQFFGPGTRLTVL.

This clone was observed once. V is TRBV11-3 and J is TRBJ2-1, with TRBD2 matching over 7 bases. J gave up 4 bases and V 3 bases, and 3 bases lay outside the gene matches. The CDR3 loop spans 14 amino acids. Germline V lookup: CDR1 SGHNT, CDR2 YENEEA. As DNA, the CDR3 is TGTGCCAGCAGCTTCGGCGGGAGTTACAATGAGCAGTTCTTC. Translated: CASSFGGSYNEQFF.

This clone was seen just once. The gene calls are TRBV5-6 and TRBJ2-3; 11 bases line up with TRBD2. Germline CDR1 and CDR2: SGHDT and YYEEEE. V was pared by 0 bases and J by 7 bases, with 1 base of the junction left unmatched. The CDR3 is 14 amino acids. In DNA form, the CDR3 reads TGTGCCAGCAGCTTGGCTAGCGGGGGGAATACGCAGTATTTT. Protein product: CASSLASGGNTQYF.

This clone has just a few counts. The chain is built from TRBV6-5 and TRBJ1-3; D gene unclear. The length of the CDR3 is 15 residues. Germline V gives CDR1 MNHEY, CDR2 SVGAGI. The V gene lost 6 bases and the J gene lost 4 bases, with 16 bases spanning the gap. The CDR3 bases are TGTGCCAGCAGCCGTGGGGAGGGTGGGGGAAACACCATATATTTT. Translating it yields CASSRGEGGGNTIYF.

The chain couples TRBV4-1 to TRBJ1-5; unclear D gene. This CDR3 is built from 14 residues. Germline-derived CDR1 and CDR2 are MGHRA and YSYEKL. V dropped 3 bases and J dropped 10 bases, with 16 bases sitting between them. CDR3 amino acids: CASSQVFKRAPQHF. The CDR3 nucleotides are TGCGCCAGCAGCCAGGTTTTTAAGAGGGCTCCCCAGCATTTT.

In its sample, this clone was seen a few times. The CDR3 DNA sequence: TGTGCCAGCAGCTTGGCCCCAGGGAGGGAAGCTTTCTTT. This sequence encodes CASSLAPGREAFF. V is TRBV7-2 and J is TRBJ1-1, with a possible D match to TRBD1 (5 bases). Germline CDR1 SGHTA, CDR2 FQGNSA. The CDR3 runs to 13 residues. The ends were cut back, 3 bases at V and 8 bases at J, with 13 bases in the middle.

This chain's CDR3 is CASSGSGSVADTQYF. The CDR3 DNA follows: TGTGCCAGCAGCGGTAGCGGGAGTGTGGCAGATACGCAGTATTTT. J is TRBJ2-3 and V is TRBV9; 9 bases match TRBD2. The length of the CDR3 is 15 residues. Germline V gene sequence: CDR1 SGDLS, CDR2 YYNGEE. V dropped 3 bases and J dropped 4; count of bases not matched to a gene: 6.

The chain uses TRBV6-4 and TRBJ1-1; D gene uncertain. The CDR3 is 11 residues long. In germline, CDR1 is MRHNA, CDR2 SNTAGT. The CDR3 region has the DNA TGTCGAGTAGCCGGCGCCCCTGAAGCTTTCTTT. Amino acid sequence: CRVAGAPEAFF.

This rearrangement joins TRBV7-2 to TRBJ1-1, with TRBD1 identical over 7 bases. CDR3 length: 14 residues. The trim removed 2 bases at V and 4 bases at J, leaving 4 bases unmatched. The germline gives CDR1 SGHTA, CDR2 FQGNSA. The CDR3 here is CASSLTGASTEAFF. CDR3 nucleotide sequence: TGTGCCAGCAGCTTAACAGGGGCGAGCACTGAAGCTTTCTTT. Variable domain in full (rest from reference TRBV7-2 and TRBJ1-1): GAGVSQSPSNKVTEKGKDVELRCDPISGHTALYWYRQSLGQGLEFLIYFQGNSAPDKSGLPSDRFSAERTGGSVSTLTIQRTQQEDSAVYLCASSLTGASTEAFFGQGTRLTVV.

The rearrangement links TRBV29-1 to TRBJ2-5; D gene ambiguous. Trimming took off 1 base at V and 5 bases at J, with 14 bases between the two ends. Germline CDR1 reads SQVTM; CDR2 reads ANQGSEA. The CDR3 covers 14 residues. CDR3 sequence reads: CSVEVGRKDETQYF. In DNA, the CDR3 is TGCAGCGTTGAAGTTGGGCGAAAAGACGAGACCCAGTACTTC. Drawing the rest from reference TRBV29-1 and TRBJ2-5, the complete variable domain is SAVISQKPSRDICQRGTSLTIQCQVDSQVTMMFWYRQQPGQSLTLIATANQGSEATYESGFVIDKFPISRPNLTFSTLTVSNMSPEDSSIYLCSVEVGRKDETQYFGPGTRLLVL.

The CDR3 region is CASSLVGRVDEQYF. The DNA of the CDR3 is TGTGCCAGCAGCTTAGTCGGCAGGGTTGACGAGCAGTACTTC. The chain has TRBV11-2 and TRBJ2-7; TRBD1 might be the D (5 bases). CDR1 is SGHAT, CDR2 FQNNGV, per germline. V lost 1 base and J lost 5, with 12 bases in between. This CDR3 has 14 amino acids.

The chain recombines TRBV15 with TRBJ2-7; 7 bases line up with TRBD2. The CDR3 contains 15 residues. The germline V gene has CDR1 LNHNV and CDR2 YYDKDF (reference sequence). J gave up 2 bases and V 3 bases, and 7 bases lay outside the gene matches. The CDR3, as DNA: TGTGCCACCAGCAGGGGGGGGGAAGGGGCCTACGAGCAGTACTTC. This encodes CATSRGGEGAYEQYF.

The chain couples TRBV21-1 to TRBJ2-7; the DNA was not used to check the table's D call, TRBD1. TRBV21-1 is deemed a pseudogene. This CDR3 contains 16 residues. DNA of the CDR3: TGTGCCAGCAGCAAAGGAGACAGGTTGGGCTCCTACGAGCAGTACTTC. Protein: CASSKGDRLGSYEQYF.

J is TRBJ1-4 and V is TRBV5-1; 8 bases map to TRBD1. This CDR3 is 15 amino acids long. Germline lookup yields CDR1 SGHRS and CDR2 YFSETQ. J was trimmed by 7 bases and V by 4 bases; bases with no gene match: 9. The CDR3 region has the DNA TGCGCCAGCAGCCTAAACTCAGGGGGCGTTGAAAAACTGTTTTTT. Translating gives CASSLNSGGVEKLFF.